This section outlines one T cell receptor beta chain sequence together with its context. Germline CDR1 and CDR2: MNHEY and SVGAGI. V lost 6 bases to trimming and J lost 8 bases, with 13 bases between them. The CDR3 is 12 residues long. Peripheral blood came from all dose cohorts at three timepoints. This entry belongs to a study of OX40 agonist ivuxolimab in advanced cancers. Overall study: Of the patients, three showed partial responses, one with hepatocellular carcinoma and two with cutaneous melanoma.

The assay was immunoSEQ multiplex PCR, and TCRdb's table has in-frame clones only and misses some. Of about 53,000 clones listed, about 88% are singletons. The sequencing used CD4+ or CD8+ T cells sorted from blood, collected in a trial of the OX40 agonist ivuxolimab. The chain couples TRBV6-5 to TRBJ1-2; D is unresolved. The clonotype originates from an adult with an advanced solid tumor such as melanoma, head and neck, liver or kidney cancer. CDR3 sequence: CASSLGSGGYTF. In nucleotides, the CDR3 is TGTGCCAGCAGCCTGGGTTCCGGCGGCTACACCTTC.